Listed below are T cell receptor beta chains from one sample, sequenced in a study of hypomethylating agent response in myelodysplastic syndrome. TCRdb keeps only in-frame clones here, not all; method: immunoSEQ multiplex PCR. Among several thousand clones listed, roughly 86% were seen once. The sample in question was bone marrow, obtained before or after starting hypomethylating agent treatment for myelodysplastic syndrome (not recorded which). The receptors here all came from a human donor with myelodysplastic syndrome. Both conserved end residues are part of each CDR3. Fields, in order: J gene, clone size, V gene, D gene, CDR3 protein, CDR3 DNA. A D gene is named only where the DNA matches it firmly. Only some rows state a clone size, as once, few, many or a class for expanded clones.

j_call: TRBJ1-1; clone_size: few; v_call: TRBV5-4; d_call: .; cdr3_aa: CASSSTLTGNTEAFF; cdr3_nt: TGTGCCAGCAGCTCCACCCTGACAGGGAACACTGAAGCTTTCTTT
j_call: TRBJ1-6; clone_size: once; v_call: TRBV19; d_call: TRBD1; cdr3_aa: CASSQWENRGSPLHF; cdr3_nt: TGTGCCAGTAGTCAGTGGGAGAACAGGGGTTCACCCCTCCACTTT
j_call: TRBJ2-2; clone_size: .; v_call: TRBV5-4; d_call: TRBD1; cdr3_aa: CASRGGQGAGAGELFF; cdr3_nt: TGTGCCAGCAGGGGTGGACAGGGGGCAGGGGCCGGGGAGCTGTTTTTT
j_call: TRBJ2-3; clone_size: .; v_call: TRBV5-5; d_call: TRBD2; cdr3_aa: CASSLGTRLSTDTQYF; cdr3_nt: TGTGCCAGCAGCTTAGGGACTAGGTTGAGCACAGATACGCAGTATTTT
j_call: TRBJ1-2; clone_size: .; v_call: TRBV30; d_call: .; cdr3_aa: CAWSKQAPYGYTF; cdr3_nt: TGTGCCTGGAGTAAACAGGCGCCTTATGGCTACACCTTC
j_call: TRBJ1-5; clone_size: .; v_call: TRBV12-5; d_call: TRBD1; cdr3_aa: CASGLGTGTSNQPQHF; cdr3_nt: TGTGCTAGTGGTTTGGGGACAGGGACTAGCAATCAGCCCCAGCATTTT
j_call: TRBJ1-2; clone_size: few; v_call: TRBV7-2; d_call: .; cdr3_aa: CASSPEGGSGGYTF; cdr3_nt: TGTGCCAGCAGCCCAGAGGGGGGGTCGGGCGGCTACACCTTC
j_call: TRBJ2-7; clone_size: .; v_call: TRBV19; d_call: .; cdr3_aa: CASSIAAYYEQYF; cdr3_nt: TGTGCCAGTAGTATAGCCGCGTACTACGAGCAGTACTTC
j_call: TRBJ2-1; clone_size: .; v_call: TRBV4-2; d_call: .; cdr3_aa: CASSQDADYNEQFF; cdr3_nt: TGTGCCAGCAGCCAAGACGCGGACTACAATGAGCAGTTCTTC
j_call: TRBJ2-1; clone_size: .; v_call: TRBV19; d_call: .; cdr3_aa: CASGHRGGYNEQFF; cdr3_nt: TGTGCCAGCGGTCACAGGGGAGGGTACAATGAGCAGTTCTTC
j_call: TRBJ1-2; clone_size: .; v_call: TRBV6-4; d_call: TRBD1; cdr3_aa: CASSPGTGARNYGYTF; cdr3_nt: TGTGCCAGCAGTCCCGGGACAGGGGCCAGGAACTATGGCTACACCTTC
j_call: TRBJ1-2; clone_size: .; v_call: TRBV7-9; d_call: .; cdr3_aa: CATLRLNRALRLDGYTF; cdr3_nt: TGTGCCACCCTCCGCCTCAACAGGGCGCTACGCCTTGATGGCTACACCTTC
j_call: TRBJ1-6; clone_size: .; v_call: TRBV4-1; d_call: .; cdr3_aa: CASSQEFNSPLHF; cdr3_nt: TGCGCCAGCAGCCAAGAATTTAATTCACCCCTCCACTTT
j_call: TRBJ2-3; clone_size: .; v_call: TRBV29-1; d_call: TRBD2; cdr3_aa: CSVGTSGDTDTQYF; cdr3_nt: TGCAGCGTTGGGACTAGCGGAGACACAGATACGCAGTATTTT
j_call: TRBJ1-5; clone_size: .; v_call: TRBV6-1; d_call: .; cdr3_aa: CASSEVGQGYHLGQPQHF; cdr3_nt: TGTGCCAGCAGTGAAGTCGGGCAGGGATACCACCTCGGTCAGCCCCAGCATTTT
j_call: TRBJ1-6; clone_size: once; v_call: TRBV7-8; d_call: .; cdr3_aa: CASSLASWGLSPLHF; cdr3_nt: TGTGCCAGCAGCTTAGCGAGTTGGGGGCTTTCACCCCTCCACTTT
j_call: TRBJ1-1; clone_size: few; v_call: TRBV9; d_call: .; cdr3_aa: CASTQMPGLNGEAFF; cdr3_nt: TGTGCCAGCACCCAAATGCCCGGGCTAAACGGTGAAGCTTTCTTT
j_call: TRBJ2-1; clone_size: .; v_call: TRBV5-4; d_call: .; cdr3_aa: CASSPERSSREQFF; cdr3_nt: TGTGCCAGCAGCCCGGAGCGGTCTTCCCGGGAGCAGTTCTTC
j_call: TRBJ2-2; clone_size: .; v_call: TRBV5-5; d_call: TRBD1; cdr3_aa: CASSGGTGNTGELFF; cdr3_nt: TGTGCCAGCAGCGGGGGGACAGGGAACACCGGGGAGCTGTTTTTT
j_call: TRBJ1-2; clone_size: once; v_call: TRBV5-1; d_call: .; cdr3_aa: CASSTGPYEGYTF; cdr3_nt: TGCGCCAGCAGCACCGGACCGTACGAAGGCTACACCTTC
j_call: TRBJ2-3; clone_size: once; v_call: TRBV5-1; d_call: .; cdr3_aa: CASSLERRTDTQYF; cdr3_nt: TGCGCCAGCAGCTTGGAACGTCGCACAGATACGCAGTATTTT
j_call: TRBJ2-1; clone_size: .; v_call: TRBV5-8; d_call: .; cdr3_aa: CASSLALAETGSEQFF; cdr3_nt: TGTGCCAGCAGCTTGGCCCTGGCCGAGACCGGCAGTGAGCAGTTCTTC
j_call: TRBJ1-5; clone_size: .; v_call: TRBV30; d_call: .; cdr3_aa: CAWSVKGEVQPQHF; cdr3_nt: TGTGCCTGGTCCGTTAAGGGGGAGGTTCAGCCCCAGCATTTT
j_call: TRBJ1-3; clone_size: few; v_call: TRBV6-5; d_call: .; cdr3_aa: CASVSSGNTIYF; cdr3_nt: TGTGCCAGCGTTTCCTCTGGAAACACCATATATTTT
j_call: TRBJ1-1; clone_size: .; v_call: TRBV4-1; d_call: .; cdr3_aa: CASSQENFWDTGETEAFF; cdr3_nt: TGCGCCAGCAGCCAAGAAAATTTTTGGGACACGGGTGAGACTGAAGCTTTCTTT
j_call: TRBJ1-1; clone_size: .; v_call: TRBV23-1; d_call: .; cdr3_aa: CASSQTGTEAFF; cdr3_nt: TGCGCCAGCAGTCAAACTGGCACTGAAGCTTTCTTT
j_call: TRBJ1-2; clone_size: .; v_call: TRBV7-2; d_call: TRBD1; cdr3_aa: CASSTEGGQGEPGYTF; cdr3_nt: TGTGCCAGCAGCACCGAGGGGGGACAGGGCGAGCCTGGCTACACCTTC
j_call: TRBJ2-7; clone_size: .; v_call: TRBV23-1; d_call: .; cdr3_aa: CARNPPCFSLNEQYF; cdr3_nt: TGCGCCAGGAATCCCCCCTGCTTCTCTTTGAACGAGCAGTACTTC
j_call: TRBJ2-5; clone_size: .; v_call: TRBV29-1; d_call: TRBD1; cdr3_aa: CSGGQGPKETQYF; cdr3_nt: TGCAGCGGAGGACAGGGCCCAAAAGAGACCCAGTACTTC
j_call: TRBJ2-3; clone_size: once; v_call: TRBV11-2; d_call: .; cdr3_aa: CASSPRSFVTDTQYF; cdr3_nt: TGTGCCAGCAGCCCGCGTAGTTTCGTCACAGATACGCAGTATTTT
j_call: TRBJ2-7; clone_size: .; v_call: TRBV11-2; d_call: TRBD1; cdr3_aa: CASSSGTGAYEQYF; cdr3_nt: TGTGCCAGCAGCTCCGGGACAGGAGCCTACGAGCAGTACTTC
j_call: TRBJ1-2; clone_size: .; v_call: TRBV5-1; d_call: .; cdr3_aa: CASSPDSLYGYTF; cdr3_nt: TGCGCCAGCAGCCCCGACAGCCTCTATGGCTACACCTTC
j_call: TRBJ1-1; clone_size: .; v_call: TRBV19; d_call: TRBD1; cdr3_aa: CASIGGDRLTEAFF; cdr3_nt: TGTGCCAGTATCGGGGGGGACAGGTTGACTGAAGCTTTCTTT
j_call: TRBJ1-4; clone_size: .; v_call: TRBV7-8; d_call: TRBD1; cdr3_aa: CASSRQGLNEKLFF; cdr3_nt: TGTGCCAGCAGCCGACAGGGCCTTAATGAAAAACTGTTTTTT
j_call: TRBJ1-4; clone_size: .; v_call: TRBV4-3; d_call: TRBD1; cdr3_aa: CASSQATGTGYEKLFF; cdr3_nt: TGCGCCAGCAGCCAAGCCACCGGGACAGGATATGAAAAACTGTTTTTT
j_call: TRBJ2-1; clone_size: .; v_call: TRBV5-4; d_call: TRBD1; cdr3_aa: CASSTLTGGHYNEQFF; cdr3_nt: TGTGCCAGCAGCACCCTGACAGGGGGGCACTACAATGAGCAGTTCTTC
j_call: TRBJ1-2; clone_size: .; v_call: TRBV6-5; d_call: TRBD1; cdr3_aa: CASSYSGTGGVGYTF; cdr3_nt: TGTGCCAGCAGTTACAGTGGGACAGGGGGCGTAGGCTACACCTTC
j_call: TRBJ1-1; clone_size: .; v_call: TRBV10-3; d_call: .; cdr3_aa: CAISGSTGPNTEAFF; cdr3_nt: TGTGCCATCAGTGGCTCTACAGGGCCCAACACTGAAGCTTTCTTT
j_call: TRBJ1-4; clone_size: .; v_call: TRBV18; d_call: TRBD1; cdr3_aa: CASSPPGQGEKLFF; cdr3_nt: TGTGCCAGCTCACCGCCGGGACAGGGCGAAAAACTGTTTTTT
j_call: TRBJ2-1; clone_size: .; v_call: TRBV9; d_call: TRBD2; cdr3_aa: CASSVGASGTYNEQFF; cdr3_nt: TGTGCCAGCAGCGTAGGGGCTAGCGGGACCTACAATGAGCAGTTCTTC
j_call: TRBJ1-5; clone_size: .; v_call: TRBV27; d_call: TRBD1; cdr3_aa: CASRRQGFNQPQHF; cdr3_nt: TGTGCCAGCAGGCGACAGGGGTTCAATCAGCCCCAGCATTTT
j_call: TRBJ1-1; clone_size: few; v_call: TRBV2; d_call: .; cdr3_aa: CASSYNRNTEAFF; cdr3_nt: TGTGCCAGCAGTTACAACAGGAACACTGAAGCTTTCTTT
j_call: TRBJ2-5; clone_size: .; v_call: TRBV5-5; d_call: .; cdr3_aa: CASSSSETQYF; cdr3_nt: TGTGCCAGCAGCTCTTCGGAGACCCAGTACTTC
j_call: TRBJ1-1; clone_size: few; v_call: TRBV9; d_call: .; cdr3_aa: CASVGENTEAFF; cdr3_nt: TGTGCCAGCGTTGGAGAGAACACTGAAGCTTTCTTT